This TCR beta chain originates from a study of early T cells in non-severe SARS-CoV-2 infection. Broader study findings: Using VDJdb, the matching emphasized anti-spike CD8 responses while missing private and CD4 specificities.

Separate cDNA molecules each had unique molecular identifiers attached to them. TCRdb redid the calling of the 5' RACE reads with MiXCR, one entry per CDR3 protein. The table lists roughly 57,000 distinct CDR3 sequences, under 15% of them singletons. Notes on this clonotype: Its antigen is unknown.

Trimming took off 4 bases at V and 9 bases at J, with 13 bases between the two ends. This CDR3 is built from 13 residues. This rearrangement joins TRBV12-3 or TRBV12-4 to TRBJ1-5; D is undetermined. The sample was whole blood, taken at baseline. This TCR derives from an adult who was a healthcare worker with PCR-confirmed SARS-CoV-2 infection or an uninfected control (not recorded which). The CDR3 DNA follows: TGTGCCAGCAGTTCCCGGGCTGGCGGGCCCCAGCATTTT. Amino acid sequence: CASSSRAGGPQHF.